This T cell receptor (beta chain) was retrieved from a study of regulatory T cells in long-lasting Graves disease. The V segment lost 2 bases and the J segment 2 bases; nucleotides outside the gene matches: 14. The CDR3 spans 19 residues. Germline loops: CDR1 SEHNR, CDR2 FQNEAQ (reference sequence). Indicated time point: newly diagnosed GD, antithyroid drugs for less than 3 months. PBMC-derived RNA was used for the TCR library. Relying on iRepertoire HTBI primers and Arm-PCR of CDR3 regions, the team built TCR beta libraries. TCRdb independently ran MiXCR on the multiplex PCR reads; one entry per CDR3 protein. The sample records hundreds of thousands of distinct CDR3 sequences, roughly 16% being singletons. This clonotype was recorded a few times. These records were also assigned to another study, of T cells in Graves' hyperthyroidism and ophthalmopathy. That publication notes: Diagnosis of hyperthyroidism was new in patients aged 18 to 65, and its duration was under 2 months.

The source is a man between 18 and 35 years old with Graves disease. This chain uses TRBV7-9 with TRBJ2-1; 8 positions agree with TRBD2. Sequencing used peripheral blood mononuclear cells (PBMCs), obtained at new diagnosis, from a patient treated with antithyroid drugs. The CDR3 sequence: CASSLSSHTSGVAYNEQFF. The DNA for the CDR3 is TGTGCCAGCAGCTTAAGTTCCCACACTAGCGGAGTAGCCTACAATGAGCAGTTCTTC.